A selection of T cell receptor beta chains follows, all from one sample in a study of blood T cell repertoires in COVID-19. Repertoires were generated with immunoSEQ multiplex PCR, while TCRdb's copy carries only in-frame clones and drops some. The profile shows about 130,000 clones, about 88% of them singletons. Sequenced material: peripheral blood. Receptors originate from a woman older than 75 with acute or convalescent COVID-19. CDR3s include the opening cysteine and the closing phenylalanine or tryptophan. The D gene is left open where the match is weak. A clone size is listed for some rows: how often the clone was seen (once, few, many), or a class if it is expanded.

D gene	V gene	J gene	clone size	CDR3 protein	CDR3 DNA
NA	TRBV11-3	TRBJ2-3	NA	CASSPGGVSRSDTQYF	TGTGCCAGCAGCCCCGGGGGAGTGAGTAGGTCTGATACGCAGTATTTT
TRBD1	TRBV3-1/TRBV3-2	TRBJ1-1	NA	CASSPRQGNTEAFF	TGTGCCAGCAGCCCCCGACAGGGAAACACTGAAGCTTTCTTT
TRBD2	TRBV5-1	TRBJ2-5	few	CASSPGLAGGTIETQYF	TGCGCCAGCAGCCCCGGACTAGCGGGGGGGACGATAGAGACCCAGTACTTC
NA	TRBV29-1	TRBJ1-2	NA	CSVRGRGYTF	TGCAGCGTTAGGGGTAGGGGCTACACCTTC
NA	TRBV7-9	TRBJ2-2	NA	CASTITGSGELFF	TGTGCCAGCACCATCACAGGGTCCGGGGAGCTGTTTTTT
TRBD1	TRBV7-2	TRBJ2-2	NA	CASSLVRGGWGTGELFF	TGTGCCAGCAGCTTAGTAAGAGGGGGCTGGGGCACCGGGGAGCTGTTTTTT
TRBD1	TRBV4-1	TRBJ2-1	NA	CASSVPGQGNNEQFF	TGCGCCAGCAGCGTTCCGGGACAGGGGAACAATGAGCAGTTCTTC
NA	TRBV27	TRBJ2-7	NA	CASSFLRQRGSSYEQYF	TGTGCCAGCAGTTTCTTGCGCCAGCGCGGTTCCTCCTACGAGCAGTACTTC
NA	TRBV7-3	TRBJ1-6	NA	CASSLTGGAYNSPLHF	TGTGCCAGCAGCCTAACCGGGGGGGCGTATAATTCACCCCTCCACTTT
TRBD1	TRBV6-6	TRBJ1-6	NA	CASSYGRTGGSPLHF	TGTGCCAGCAGTTACGGGAGGACAGGGGGTTCACCCCTCCACTTT
NA	TRBV5-4	TRBJ2-1	NA	CASSLQWTYNEQFF	TGTGCCAGCAGCCTACAGTGGACCTACAATGAGCAGTTCTTC
TRBD2	TRBV7-9	TRBJ2-1	NA	CASSFLAGSYNEQFF	TGTGCCAGCAGCTTTTTAGCGGGGTCCTACAATGAGCAGTTCTTC
NA	TRBV29-1	TRBJ1-1	NA	CSVEVGGGHAFF	TGCAGCGTTGAAGTGGGAGGGGGTCATGCTTTCTTT
NA	TRBV10-3	TRBJ1-1	NA	CATSRSRNTEAFF	TGTGCCACCAGCCGGTCCCGCAACACTGAAGCTTTCTTT
TRBD2	TRBV20-1	TRBJ2-3	NA	CSASASGSVTDTQYF	TGCAGTGCTAGTGCGAGCGGGAGTGTAACAGATACGCAGTATTTT